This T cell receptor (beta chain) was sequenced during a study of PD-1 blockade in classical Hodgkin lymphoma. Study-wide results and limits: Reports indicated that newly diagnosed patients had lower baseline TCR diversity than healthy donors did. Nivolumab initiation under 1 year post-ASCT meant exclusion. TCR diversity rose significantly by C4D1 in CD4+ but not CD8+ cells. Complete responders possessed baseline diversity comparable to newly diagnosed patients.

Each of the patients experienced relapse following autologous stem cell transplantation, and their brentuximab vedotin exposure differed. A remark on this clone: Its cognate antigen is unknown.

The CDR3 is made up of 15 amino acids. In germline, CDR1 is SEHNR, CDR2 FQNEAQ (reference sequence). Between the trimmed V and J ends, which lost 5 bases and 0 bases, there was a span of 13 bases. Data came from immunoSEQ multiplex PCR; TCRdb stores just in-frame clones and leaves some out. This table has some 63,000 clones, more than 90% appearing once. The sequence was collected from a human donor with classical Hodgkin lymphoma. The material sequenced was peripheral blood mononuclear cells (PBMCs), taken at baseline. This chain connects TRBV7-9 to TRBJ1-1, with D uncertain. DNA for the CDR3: TGTGCCAGCAGCAGGGCAAGTTCTATGAACACTGAAGCTTTCTTT. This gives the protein CASSRASSMNTEAFF.